The T cell receptor beta chain under discussion was sequenced for a study of blood T cell repertoires in COVID-19. Overall study: Acute-phase and convalescent COVID-19 samples originated in the United States, Italy and Spain. From T cells, B-cell-depleted T cells, or PBMCs came the material, which was cDNA or gDNA.

In the original workflow: Reference gene primers were amplified, and this amplification served to estimate nucleated cell counts. Sequenced by immunoSEQ multiplex PCR; TCRdb stores in-frame clones only, minus some. That table supplies the V and J calls and clone size; D and trimming were determined from the DNA. Among tens of thousands of clones, 85% to 90% were seen once, and the ten largest hold roughly 4.5%. CDR1 is SGHAT and CDR2 is FQNNGV in the germline V gene. This CDR3 contains 13 residues. V was trimmed by 7 bases and J by 10 bases, leaving 19 bases between them. This chain links TRBV11-2 with TRBJ1-1; no firm D call. The sequencing sample was made of peripheral blood. The TCR was taken from a man older than 75 with active COVID-19. The CDR3 reads CASNPTRLGGAFF. CDR3 sequence (DNA): TGTGCCAGCAATCCGACAAGACTCGGAGGAGCTTTCTTT.